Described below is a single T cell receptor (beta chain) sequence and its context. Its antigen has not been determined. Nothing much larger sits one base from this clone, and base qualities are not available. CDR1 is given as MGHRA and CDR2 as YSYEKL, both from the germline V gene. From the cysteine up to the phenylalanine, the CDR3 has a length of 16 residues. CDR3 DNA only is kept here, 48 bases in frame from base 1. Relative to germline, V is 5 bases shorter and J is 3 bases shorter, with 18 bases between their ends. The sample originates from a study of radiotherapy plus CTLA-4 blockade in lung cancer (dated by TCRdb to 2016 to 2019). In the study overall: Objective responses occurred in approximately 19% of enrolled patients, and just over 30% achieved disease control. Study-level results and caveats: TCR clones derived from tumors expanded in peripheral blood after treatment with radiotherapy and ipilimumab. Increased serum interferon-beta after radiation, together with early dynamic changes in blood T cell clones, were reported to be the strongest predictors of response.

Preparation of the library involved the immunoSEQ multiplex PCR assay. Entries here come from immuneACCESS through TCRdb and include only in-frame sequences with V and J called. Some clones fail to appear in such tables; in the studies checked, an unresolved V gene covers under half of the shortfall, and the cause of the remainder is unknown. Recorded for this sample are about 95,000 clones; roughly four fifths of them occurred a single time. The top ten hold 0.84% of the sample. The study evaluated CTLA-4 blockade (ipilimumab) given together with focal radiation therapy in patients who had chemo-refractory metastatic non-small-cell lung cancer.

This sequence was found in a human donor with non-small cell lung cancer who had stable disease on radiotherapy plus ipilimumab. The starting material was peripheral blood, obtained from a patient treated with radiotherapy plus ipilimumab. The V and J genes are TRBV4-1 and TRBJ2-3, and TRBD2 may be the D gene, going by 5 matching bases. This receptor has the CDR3 CASSGPTEAVTDTQYF. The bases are TGCGCCAGCAGCGGACCTACGGAGGCTGTAACAGATACGCAGTATTTT.